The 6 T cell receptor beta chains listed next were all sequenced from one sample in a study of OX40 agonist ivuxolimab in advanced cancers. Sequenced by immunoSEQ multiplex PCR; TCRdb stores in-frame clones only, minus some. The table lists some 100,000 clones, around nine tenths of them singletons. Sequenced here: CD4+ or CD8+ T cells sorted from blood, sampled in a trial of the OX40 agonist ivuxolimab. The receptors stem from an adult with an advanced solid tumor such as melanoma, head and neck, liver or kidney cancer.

CDR3 in DNA: TGTGCCAGCAGCCGTCATATGAACACTGAAGCTTTCTTT. Its translation is CASSRHMNTEAFF. This rearrangement joins TRBV6-6 to TRBJ1-1; D call uncertain. The CDR3 is 13 amino acids. Trimming shortened V by 6 bases and J by 0 bases, and 8 bases separated the two germline ends. Germline values: CDR1 MNHNY, CDR2 SVGAGI (reference sequence).

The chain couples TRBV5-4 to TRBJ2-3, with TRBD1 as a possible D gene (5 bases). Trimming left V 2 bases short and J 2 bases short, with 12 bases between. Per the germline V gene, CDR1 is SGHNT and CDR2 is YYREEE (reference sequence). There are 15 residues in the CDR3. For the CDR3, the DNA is TGTGCCAGCAGCTTACAGGCTCTTAACACAGATACGCAGTATTTT. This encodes CASSLQALNTDTQYF.

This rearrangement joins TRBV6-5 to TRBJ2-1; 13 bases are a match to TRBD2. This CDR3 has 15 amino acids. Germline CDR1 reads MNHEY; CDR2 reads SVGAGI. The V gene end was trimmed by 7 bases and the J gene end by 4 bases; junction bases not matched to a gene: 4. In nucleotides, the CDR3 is TGTGCCAGCACTCCGGGACTAGCGGGATACAATGAGCAGTTCTTC. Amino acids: CASTPGLAGYNEQFF.

CDR3 sequence reads: CASSEVAGVHEQYF. The CDR3 DNA reads as TGTGCCAGCAGTGAAGTAGCGGGAGTCCACGAGCAGTACTTC. The chain has TRBV6-1 and TRBJ2-7, with 9 nucleotides matching TRBD2. The length of the CDR3 is 14 residues. V was clipped by 1 base and J by 5 bases; unmatched bases: 3. Germline CDR1 and CDR2: MNHNS and SASEGT.

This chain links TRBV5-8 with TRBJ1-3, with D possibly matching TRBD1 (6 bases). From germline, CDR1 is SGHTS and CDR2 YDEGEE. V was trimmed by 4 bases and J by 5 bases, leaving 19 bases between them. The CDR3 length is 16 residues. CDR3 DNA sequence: TGTGCCAGCAGCCCAAGAGGAGGGGGAACCAGAAACACCATATATTTT. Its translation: CASSPRGGGTRNTIYF.

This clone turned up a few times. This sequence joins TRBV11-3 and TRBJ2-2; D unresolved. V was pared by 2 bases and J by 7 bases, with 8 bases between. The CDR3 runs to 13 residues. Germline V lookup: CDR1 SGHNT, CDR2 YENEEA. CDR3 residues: CASSLWGNGELFF. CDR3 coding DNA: TGTGCCAGCAGCTTATGGGGTAACGGGGAGCTGTTTTTT.